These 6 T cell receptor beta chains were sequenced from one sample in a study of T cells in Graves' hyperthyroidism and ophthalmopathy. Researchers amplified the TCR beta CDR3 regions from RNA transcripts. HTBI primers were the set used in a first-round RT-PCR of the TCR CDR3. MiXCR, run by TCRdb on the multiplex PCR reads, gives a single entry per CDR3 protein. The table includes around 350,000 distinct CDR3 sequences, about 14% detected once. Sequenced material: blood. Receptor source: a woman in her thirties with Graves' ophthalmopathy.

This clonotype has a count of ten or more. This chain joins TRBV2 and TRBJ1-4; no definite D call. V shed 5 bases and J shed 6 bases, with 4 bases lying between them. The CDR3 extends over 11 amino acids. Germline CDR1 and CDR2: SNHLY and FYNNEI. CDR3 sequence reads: CASSRDEKLFF. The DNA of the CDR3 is TGTGCCAGCAGTCGAGATGAAAAACTGTTTTTT.

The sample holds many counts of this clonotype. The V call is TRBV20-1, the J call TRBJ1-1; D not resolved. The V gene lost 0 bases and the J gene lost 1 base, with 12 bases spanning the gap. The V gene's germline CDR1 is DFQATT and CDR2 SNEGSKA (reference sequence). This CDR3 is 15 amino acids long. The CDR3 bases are TGCAGTGCTAGAGATCGGGTTTTGGCGAACACTGAAGCTTTCTTT. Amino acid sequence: CSARDRVLANTEAFF.

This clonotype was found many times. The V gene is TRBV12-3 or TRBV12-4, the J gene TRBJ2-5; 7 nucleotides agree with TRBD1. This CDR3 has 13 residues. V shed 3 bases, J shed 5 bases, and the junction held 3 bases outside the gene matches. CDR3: CASSFVTGETQYF. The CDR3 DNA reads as TGTGCCAGCAGTTTTGTGACAGGGGAGACCCAGTACTTC.

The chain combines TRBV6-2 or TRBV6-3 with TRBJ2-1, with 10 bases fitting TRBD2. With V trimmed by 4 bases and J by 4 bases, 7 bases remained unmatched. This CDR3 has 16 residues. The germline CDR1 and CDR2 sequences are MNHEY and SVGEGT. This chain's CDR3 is CASSLRTSGSYNEQFF. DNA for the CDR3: TGTGCCAGCAGTTTAAGGACTAGCGGCTCGTACAATGAGCAGTTCTTC.

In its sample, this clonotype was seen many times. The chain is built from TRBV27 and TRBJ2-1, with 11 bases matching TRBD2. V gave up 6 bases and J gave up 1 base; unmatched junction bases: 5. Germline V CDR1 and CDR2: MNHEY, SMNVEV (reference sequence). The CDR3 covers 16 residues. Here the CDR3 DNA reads TGTGCCAGCAGGGTTAGCGGGGGGGGTTCCTACAATGAGCAGTTCTTC. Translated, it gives CASRVSGGGSYNEQFF.

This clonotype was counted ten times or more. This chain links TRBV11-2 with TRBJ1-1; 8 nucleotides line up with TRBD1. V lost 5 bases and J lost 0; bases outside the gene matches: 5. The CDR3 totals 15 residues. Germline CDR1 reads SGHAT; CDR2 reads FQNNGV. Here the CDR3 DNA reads TGTGCCAGCAGCACCAGACAGGGGCTGAACACTGAAGCTTTCTTT. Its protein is CASSTRQGLNTEAFF.